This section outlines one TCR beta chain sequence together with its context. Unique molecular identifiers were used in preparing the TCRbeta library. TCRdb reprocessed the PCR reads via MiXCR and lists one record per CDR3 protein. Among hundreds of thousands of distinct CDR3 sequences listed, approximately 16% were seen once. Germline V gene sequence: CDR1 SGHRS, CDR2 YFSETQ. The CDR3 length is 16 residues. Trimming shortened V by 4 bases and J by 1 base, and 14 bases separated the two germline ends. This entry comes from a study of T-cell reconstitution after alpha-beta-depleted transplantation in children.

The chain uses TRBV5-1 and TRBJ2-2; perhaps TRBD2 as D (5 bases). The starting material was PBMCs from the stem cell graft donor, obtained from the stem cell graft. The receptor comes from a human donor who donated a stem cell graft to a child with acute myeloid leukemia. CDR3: CASSLLDAGNTGELFF. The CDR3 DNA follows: TGCGCCAGCAGCCTACTGGACGCGGGGAACACCGGGGAGCTGTTTTTT.